This TCR beta chain was found in a study of T cell changes during pregnancy in multiple sclerosis. This table comes from immunoSEQ multiplex PCR, and its TCRdb copy is limited to in-frame clones, with some not included. The table shows tens of thousands of clones, with 92% occurring only once. Trimming took 4 bases from V and 3 from J; bases not matched to a gene: 5. This CDR3 has 14 amino acids. Germline CDR1 reads SEHNR; CDR2 reads FQNEAQ (reference sequence). Comment on this clone: The sample carries other DNA sequences with the same CDR3.

Sample: peripheral blood, taken before pregnancy. The chain recombines TRBV7-9 with TRBJ2-7; 8 positions match TRBD1. This clonotype was sampled from a female donor with multiple sclerosis, enrolled in a pregnancy study. The DNA of the CDR3 is TGTGCCAGCAGCTCGCCAGGACAGGGCTACGAGCAGTACTTC. It is translated as CASSSPGQGYEQYF.